Listed below are T cell receptor beta chains from one sample, sequenced in a study of T cells in Graves' hyperthyroidism and ophthalmopathy. Each CDR3 protein is one row after TCRdb ran MiXCR on the multiplex PCR reads. Of about 600,000 distinct CDR3 sequences detected, 14% appear once; the ten largest clones hold around an eighth. The sample consisted of blood. The receptor set was obtained from a woman in her 50s with Graves' ophthalmopathy. The CDR3 runs from the conserved cysteine through the conserved F or W. D genes are given only for firm matches. Clone size, where shown, is once, few, many, or a class for clones that have expanded.

D | length | J | size | V | CDR3 | DNA
. | 13 | TRBJ2-1 | many | TRBV20-1 | CSALEGSYNEQFF | TGCAGTGCCTTAGAGGGCTCCTACAATGAGCAGTTCTTC
. | 14 | TRBJ1-1 | many | TRBV20-1 | CSARVQGTNTEAFF | TGCAGTGCTAGAGTACAGGGAACTAACACTGAAGCTTTCTTT
. | 17 | TRBJ2-1 | many | TRBV6-5 | CASSYRMVRGIMDEQFF | TGTGCCAGCAGTTACCGCATGGTACGGGGGATTATGGATGAGCAGTTCTTC
. | 14 | TRBJ1-1 | many | TRBV5-6 | CASSATGLNTEAFF | TGTGCCAGCAGTGCTACAGGACTGAACACTGAAGCTTTCTTT
. | 16 | TRBJ1-1 | . | TRBV7-9 | CASSLEDSLPNTEAFF | TGTGCCAGCAGCTTAGAGGATTCGCTTCCGAACACTGAAGCTTTCTTT
. | 14 | TRBJ1-1 | many | TRBV27 | CASSVVGLNTEAFF | TGTGCCAGCAGTGTGGTGGGGCTGAACACTGAAGCTTTCTTT
. | 14 | TRBJ2-2 | . | TRBV19 | CASTVLANTGELFF | TGTGCCAGTACTGTCCTAGCAAACACCGGGGAGCTGTTTTTT
TRBD2 | 15 | TRBJ2-7 | few | TRBV6-1 | CASSASGRWGYEQYF | TGTGCCAGCAGCGCTAGCGGGAGGTGGGGCTACGAGCAGTACTTC
. | 12 | TRBJ2-7 | . | TRBV19 | CASSGRGYEQYF | TGTGCCAGTAGCGGGAGAGGCTACGAGCAGTACTTC
TRBD1 | 16 | TRBJ2-6 | . | TRBV25-1 | CAAVGQGRSGANVLTF | TGTGCTGCGGTGGGACAGGGCCGCTCTGGGGCCAACGTCCTGACTTTC
TRBD2 | 16 | TRBJ2-3 | few | TRBV27 | CASRVAGTTNTDTRYF | TGTGCCAGCAGAGTAGCGGGAACTACGAACACAGATACGCGGTATTTT
. | 14 | TRBJ2-2 | many | TRBV11-2 | CASSFSGGTGELFF | TGTGCCAGCAGCTTTTCAGGAGGCACCGGGGAGCTGTTTTTT
. | 15 | TRBJ2-5 | . | TRBV29-1 | CSARRGGGTQETQYF | TGCAGCGCCCGACGCGGAGGGGGAACTCAAGAGACCCAGTACTTC
TRBD2 | 16 | TRBJ2-1 | few | TRBV9 | CASSVASGRELDEQFF | TGTGCCAGCAGCGTAGCTAGCGGGAGGGAGTTAGATGAGCAGTTCTTC
TRBD1 | 15 | TRBJ1-1 | . | TRBV9 | CASSVFTGGNTEAFF | TGTGCCAGCAGCGTATTTACAGGGGGCAACACTGAAGCTTTCTTT
TRBD2 | 17 | TRBJ2-1 | many | TRBV28 | CASSLPELAGSRNEQFF | TGTGCCAGCAGCCTACCGGAACTAGCGGGATCTAGGAATGAGCAGTTCTTC
. | 13 | TRBJ1-2 | many | TRBV20-1 | CSAKFPGNYGYTF | TGCAGTGCGAAGTTTCCGGGGAACTATGGCTACACCTTC
TRBD2 | 19 | TRBJ2-1 | many | TRBV7-9 | CASTPGRVRRYNKGNEQFF | TGTGCCAGCACCCCCGGGAGGGTCCGAAGGTATAACAAGGGGAATGAGCAGTTCTTC
. | 15 | TRBJ1-5 | many | TRBV4-3 | CASSPVVAGNQPQHF | TGCGCCAGCAGCCCAGTGGTCGCGGGCAATCAGCCCCAGCATTTT
. | 13 | TRBJ2-3 | . | TRBV19 | CASSISGADTQYF | TGTGCCAGTAGTATTTCGGGGGCGGATACGCAGTATTTT
TRBD2 | 13 | TRBJ2-1 | . | TRBV6-1 | CASSDWRESEQFF | TGTGCCAGCAGTGATTGGCGGGAGAGTGAGCAGTTCTTC
. | 18 | TRBJ1-1 | few | TRBV4-3 | CASSQVGFGRFPATEAFF | TGCGCCAGCAGCCAAGTAGGTTTTGGAAGGTTCCCGGCCACTGAAGCTTTCTTT
TRBD2 | 16 | TRBJ2-1 | many | TRBV5-5 | CASSITSGSFFNEQFF | TGTGCCAGCAGCATCACTAGCGGGAGTTTTTTTAATGAGCAGTTCTTC
TRBD1 | 14 | TRBJ1-5 | few | TRBV2 | CASRPGQGRQPQHF | TGTGCCAGCAGGCCGGGACAGGGGAGGCAGCCCCAGCATTTT
. | 15 | TRBJ2-5 | many | TRBV11-2 | CASSSETDLQETQYF | TGTGCCAGCAGCTCCGAGACAGACCTCCAAGAGACCCAGTACTTC
. | 16 | TRBJ2-3 | . | TRBV7-3 | CASSLSAGPGEDTQYF | TGTGCCAGCAGCTTGTCGGCAGGGCCCGGTGAAGATACGCAGTATTTT
TRBD2 | 16 | TRBJ2-5 | many | TRBV7-2 | CASSLWWTSGQETQYF | TGTGCCAGCAGCTTATGGTGGACTAGCGGCCAAGAGACCCAGTACTTC
. | 14 | TRBJ2-7 | many | TRBV27 | CASSLRGSPHEQYF | TGTGCCAGCAGTTTACGGGGAAGCCCCCACGAGCAGTACTTC
TRBD1 | 15 | TRBJ1-2 | few | TRBV12-3/TRBV12-4 | CASRGTGGINYGYTF | TGTGCCAGCAGGGGGACAGGGGGTATCAACTATGGCTACACCTTC
TRBD2 | 16 | TRBJ2-1 | . | TRBV19 | CASSIEGGRGYNEQFF | TGTGCCAGTAGTATAGAGGGCGGGAGGGGTTACAATGAGCAGTTCTTC
TRBD1 | 18 | TRBJ2-7 | . | TRBV14 | CASSQALTSDRFAYEQHF | TGTGCCAGCAGCCAAGCCTTAACTTCGGACAGGTTTGCCTACGAGCAGCACTTC
. | 13 | TRBJ2-1 | many | TRBV2 | CASGAYSGNEQFF | TGTGCCAGCGGGGCGTACAGCGGCAATGAGCAGTTCTTC
. | 14 | TRBJ2-7 | many | TRBV18 | CASSPPGQNYEQYF | TGTGCCAGCTCACCACCGGGCCAGAACTACGAGCAGTACTTC
. | 15 | TRBJ1-1 | many | TRBV11-3 | CASSFGKRGDTEAFF | TGTGCCAGCAGCTTTGGCAAACGAGGGGACACTGAAGCTTTCTTT
TRBD2 | 13 | TRBJ2-1 | many | TRBV2 | CASSRTSGNEQFF | TGTGCCAGCAGTAGGACTAGCGGAAATGAGCAGTTCTTC
. | 14 | TRBJ2-6 | . | TRBV24-1 | CATSRGAGANALTF | TGTGCCACCAGCCGTGGGGCTGGGGCCAACGCCCTGACTTTC
. | 11 | TRBJ1-1 | many | TRBV5-1 | CASSLGEEAFF | TGCGCCAGCAGCTTGGGAGAGGAAGCTTTCTTT
TRBD2 | 16 | TRBJ2-7 | many | TRBV20-1 | CSAWDVLAGDTYEQYF | TGCAGTGCTTGGGATGTACTAGCGGGGGACACCTACGAGCAGTACTTC
. | 14 | TRBJ2-2 | once | TRBV29-1 | CSVERTRYGGELFF | TGCAGCGTTGAAAGGACTCGATATGGGGGGGAGCTGTTTTTT
. | 16 | TRBJ2-4 | many | TRBV3-1 | CASSQGRQLAKNIQYF | TGTGCCAGCAGCCAAGGTCGACAGCTAGCCAAAAACATTCAGTACTTC
TRBD2 | 15 | TRBJ2-3 | many | TRBV2 | CASRGLAGGTDTQYF | TGTGCCAGCAGAGGACTAGCGGGAGGGACAGATACGCAGTATTTT